The source of this T cell receptor beta chain is a study of graft-versus-host responses after intestinal transplantation listed by TCRdb under 2021. Regarding the complete study: Recipients received multivisceral, liver-intestinal, or isolated intestinal transplants. Rather than being sequenced by the commercial service, samples from a few later patients were sequenced in-house on an Illumina MiSeq and processed with MiXCR. A peak of at least 4% donor T cells among recipient peripheral blood mononuclear cells was the definition used for donor T cell macrochimerism. Alloreactive clones were identified by sequencing pre-transplant mixed lymphocyte reaction products and comparing them with unstimulated pre-transplant donor and recipient T cells. After intestinal transplantation, graft-versus-host and host-versus-graft alloreactive T cell clones were followed in the graft, circulation and bone marrow using bulk TCR-beta CDR3 sequencing. Every recipient was given anti-thymocyte globulin induction, then maintenance tacrolimus and steroids for approximately 3 years. The cohort enrolled 24 intestinal transplant recipients including one retransplant, and a few patients lacking pretransplant specimens were excluded. Broader findings and caveats from the paper: In patients with donor T cell macrochimerism, the allografts had high GvH to HvG T cell clonal ratios. Peak levels of circulating GvH clones were associated with declines in HvG clones early after transplant. GvH clones were detected in recipient bone marrow, and some appeared earlier in ileal mucosa or blood, consistent with an intestinal mucosal origin. The relatively low number and heterogeneity of intestinal transplant patients limited the conclusions.

Intraepithelial and lamina propria lymphocytes were isolated from graft specimens using dithiothreitol, EDTA incubations and collagenase D digestion. Bulk TCR-beta sequencing was performed on serial intestinal graft biopsy specimens collected as late as 600 days after transplant. As to this clone: Its antigen has not been determined. No base quality values were provided; no much bigger clone lies one nucleotide off.

V is cut back by 5 bases and J by 6 bases, with 5 bases in the junction unmatched. From the germline V gene (reference sequence), CDR1 is SGHAT and CDR2 is FQDESV. From the cysteine through the phenylalanine, the CDR3 covers 15 amino acids. Of the read, only the CDR3 DNA is kept; its 45 bases are in frame from base 1. Receptor amplification or capture employed the immunoSEQ multiplex PCR assay. High-throughput TCR-beta CDR3 sequencing of genomic DNA from most patients was performed by Adaptive Biotechnologies. The authors' analysis ran thus. Adaptive's ImmunoSEQ software supplied the TCR sequencing data for around 19 patients, while MiXCR and VDJtools were used to process a few other patients. Because the origin of CDR3 nucleotide sequences shared between donor and recipient could not be assigned, those sequences were removed. To count as alloreactive, a clone needed at least 2-fold expansion over unstimulated cells and a minimum CFSE-low frequency of 0.002% (template counts) or 0.001% (read counts). Clones were considered mappable if detected in sequenced pre-transplant spleen, lymph node, or MLR CFSE-low populations of the donor or recipient. The cumulative frequency of alloreactive clones was calculated as a percentage of all sequences, weighted by copy number. The table comes from immuneACCESS by way of TCRdb, which keeps in-frame sequences with V and J called. Part of the clones is missing from these tables; in studies checked, under half for an unresolved V gene and the rest for unknown reasons. V and J calls and clone size are as listed in that table; D and trimming were resolved from the DNA. Counted in this sample were about 63,000 clones; 89% of them appeared once. The top ten clones comprise less than 2% of the sample.

This sequence uses TRBV11-1 and TRBJ2-1; TRBD2 agrees with 12 junctional bases. Material: ileum tissue, obtained 357 days after transplant. This TCR was recovered from a human patient who received an intestinal transplant, so some T cells may come from the graft donor. The nucleotides are TGTGCCAGCAGCATACTAGCGGGAGGCGGCAATGAGCAGTTCTTC. The translation is CASSILAGGGNEQFF.